The 21 T cell receptor beta chains below were found in one sample sequenced in a study of blood T cells in healthy people across ages. Sample-barcoded 5' priming and a J-beta primer mix drove a second PCR of 7 to 11 cycles. TCRdb re-derived calls from the 5' RACE reads in MiXCR, one entry per CDR3 protein. The repertoire holds 650,000 to 800,000 distinct CDR3 sequences, 40% to 50% seen once, with 15% to 25% in the top ten. Sequences were obtained from blood. These receptors all stem from a man aged 55 to 70 in good health.

This clonotype has more than one count but fewer than ten. The rearrangement uses TRBV2 and TRBJ1-1; maybe TRBD1 (6 bases). V dropped 4 bases and J dropped 0 bases, with 9 bases sitting between them. Per germline, CDR1 SNHLY and CDR2 FYNNEI. The CDR3 runs 14 residues. The CDR3 is CASSAGQLNTEAFF. CDR3 nucleotide sequence: TGTGCCAGCAGTGCCGGACAGTTGAACACTGAAGCTTTCTTT.

The genes are TRBV7-2 and TRBJ2-3; no reliable D call. CDR1 is SGHTA, CDR2 FQGNSA, per germline. V lost 2 bases and J lost 2, with 8 bases in between. CDR3 size: 14 residues. CDR3 coding DNA: TGTGCCAGCAGCTTAATGGTTAACACAGATACGCAGTATTTT. It is translated as CASSLMVNTDTQYF.

The genes are TRBV24-1 and TRBJ2-1; TRBD1 aligns across 7 bases. V dropped 2 bases and J dropped 10; count of bases not matched to a gene: 7. The CDR3 totals 14 residues. Germline V gene sequence: CDR1 KGHDR, CDR2 SFDVKD. CDR3 region: CATSDSFDRAEQFF. The CDR3 nucleotides read TGTGCCACCAGTGATTCCTTCGACAGGGCCGAGCAGTTCTTC.

Only a few counts were recorded for this clonotype. The chain links TRBV12-3 or TRBV12-4 to TRBJ1-2; D gene unclear. Trimming cost V 5 bases and J 4 bases, with 11 bases left between them. The CDR3 is 13 residues long. The CDR3 loop is CASSPQIIYGYTF. CDR3 DNA: TGTGCCAGCAGTCCACAGATTATCTATGGCTACACCTTC.

The chain couples TRBV29-1 to TRBJ2-1, with 9 bases matching TRBD2. This CDR3 region has 14 residues. Looked up from germline, CDR1 is SQVTM and CDR2 is ANQGSEA. CDR3 nucleotides: TGCACTTTTTGGGAGGCGGGGGGGAACAATGAGCAGTTCTTC. Translation gives CTFWEAGGNNEQFF.

This chain uses TRBV7-2 with TRBJ2-5; no clear D. Per the germline V gene, CDR1 is SGHTA and CDR2 is FQGNSA. V lost 4 bases and J lost 1, with 10 bases in between. The length of the CDR3 is 14 residues. DNA of the CDR3: TGTGCCAGCAGCTACCCCCGAACCCAAGAGACCCAGTACTTC. Its protein product is CASSYPRTQETQYF.

V gene TRBV20-1 combines with J gene TRBJ1-2, with TRBD1 identical over 7 bases. V gave up 1 base and J gave up 6 bases; unmatched junction bases: 11. The CDR3 spans 15 residues. Germline-derived CDR1 and CDR2 are DFQATT and SNEGSKA (reference sequence). The chain's CDR3 is CSARVPSGTENGYTF. The DNA for the CDR3 is TGCAGTGCTAGAGTACCGTCTGGGACAGAGAATGGCTACACCTTC.

This chain connects TRBV5-1 to TRBJ2-6; D is unclear. Germline CDR1 reads SGHRS; CDR2 reads YFSETQ. The CDR3 spans 16 residues. The V and J ends lost 0 bases and 2 bases respectively, with 9 bases between them. CDR3 region: CASSLERPTGANVLTF. The CDR3 coding sequence is TGCGCCAGCAGCTTGGAGAGGCCAACTGGGGCCAACGTCCTGACTTTC.

This clonotype has a count of ten or more. This chain connects TRBV25-1 to TRBJ2-3; D is possibly TRBD1 or TRBD2 (5 bases each). The CDR3 extends over 13 amino acids. V gave up 7 bases and J gave up 6 bases, with 14 bases separating them. Per the germline V gene, CDR1 is MGHDK and CDR2 is SYGVNS. The CDR3 loop reads CASKGYRGDTQYF. As DNA, the CDR3 is TGTGCCAGCAAGGGGTACCGCGGGGATACGCAGTATTTT.

The rearrangement joins TRBV7-9 to TRBJ2-4, with 9 nucleotides matching TRBD1. The end of the DNA is better explained by TRBJ2-7, so the J call may be wrong. Germline values: CDR1 SEHNR, CDR2 FQNEAQ (reference sequence). This CDR3 contains 12 residues. CDR3 nucleotides: TGTGCCAGCGGAAGACAGGGGGTCGAGCAGTACTTC. Translated, it gives CASGRQGVEQYF.

This clonotype was observed many times. A read error may produce the germline difference seen at one junction end. The J gene is TRBJ2-5, the V gene TRBV5-1, with TRBD2 matching 8 bases. The CDR3 sequence is 14 residues long. The germline CDR1 and CDR2 sequences are SGHRS and YFSETQ. The CDR3 here is CASSPGTSQETQYF. The CDR3 nucleotides are TGTGCCAGCTCCCCCGGGACTAGTCAAGAGACCCAGTACTTC.

The chain uses TRBV29-1 and TRBJ2-7, with TRBD1 identical over 7 bases. Unmatched junction bases numbered 5, after V lost 5 bases and J lost 4 bases. The CDR3 sequence is 12 residues long. CDR1 SQVTM and CDR2 ANQGSEA come from the germline V gene. The CDR3 sequence is CSVTRQGYEQYF. The DNA for the CDR3 is TGCAGCGTTACCCGACAGGGATACGAGCAGTACTTC.

The rearrangement joins TRBV7-3 to TRBJ1-1, with 8 bases matching TRBD1. Germline-derived CDR1 and CDR2 are SGHTA and FQGTGA. The CDR3 has 17 residues. Losses at the gene ends were 1 base for V and 1 base for J; bases not matched to a gene: 8. The CDR3: CASSLNSPTGGNTEAFF. The CDR3 bases are TGTGCCAGCAGCTTAAATTCCCCTACAGGGGGGAACACTGAAGCTTTCTTT.

J is TRBJ2-5 and V is TRBV28; 8 bases map to TRBD1. Losses at the gene ends were 6 bases for V and 0 bases for J; bases not matched to a gene: 9. The germline V gene encodes CDR1 MDHEN and CDR2 SYDVKM. This CDR3 has 16 residues. The CDR3 DNA reads TGTGCCAGCAGAGACCAGGGGGCGCTGTACCAAGAGACCCAGTACTTC. Translation gives CASRDQGALYQETQYF.

Note on this clonotype: Mismatch with germline at one junction end may stem from a read error. The genes are TRBV7-2 and TRBJ2-7; TRBD1 matches at 10 bases. Per germline, CDR1 SGHTA and CDR2 FQGNSA. This CDR3 comprises 16 residues. The CDR3 region is CAGSLGSGQGRNEQYF. The CDR3 DNA reads TGTGCCGGCAGCTTAGGCTCGGGACAGGGGAGAAACGAGCAGTACTTC.

This clonotype came up a few times. V usage is TRBV20-1 and J usage is TRBJ1-5; 12 nucleotides agree with TRBD1. Per the germline V gene, CDR1 is DFQATT and CDR2 is SNEGSKA (reference sequence). The CDR3 covers 16 residues. The ends lost 4 bases at V and 6 bases at J; junction bases unmatched: 10. CDR3 in amino acids: CSATGGQGALSQPQHF. The CDR3 DNA reads TGCAGTGCTACTGGGGGACAGGGGGCTTTGTCTCAGCCCCAGCATTTT.

This clonotype was seen more than once but under ten times. The chain links TRBV5-1 to TRBJ2-1; D may match TRBD1 or TRBD2 (5 bases each). The ends were cut back, 4 bases at V and 5 bases at J, with 16 bases in the middle. CDR3 length: 15 amino acids. The V gene's germline CDR1 is SGHRS and CDR2 YFSETQ. DNA of the CDR3: TGCGCCAGCAGCATAGGACAAGCCGGGGACAATGAGCAGTTCTTC. This encodes CASSIGQAGDNEQFF.

The gene calls are TRBV6-5 and TRBJ1-5; TRBD1 is a possible D gene (5 bases). V was pared by 0 bases and J by 0 bases, with 15 bases between. Germline V gene lookup returns CDR1 MNHEY and CDR2 SVGAGI. The CDR3 has 18 residues. CDR3 in DNA: TGTGCCAGCAGTTACTCCGTACGCGGGGGTTATAGCAATCAGCCCCAGCATTTT. Translated: CASSYSVRGGYSNQPQHF.

This clonotype was detected only a few times. V and J are TRBV2 and TRBJ2-7, with a weak D call TRBD1 (5 bases). CDR1 and CDR2 from the germline V gene are SNHLY and FYNNEI. The CDR3 extends over 12 amino acids. V lost 6 bases, J lost 5 bases, and 11 bases lay in between. The chain's CDR3 is CASRKGVDEQYF. The CDR3 nucleotides read TGTGCCAGCAGGAAAGGGGTCGACGAGCAGTACTTC.

The chain combines TRBV20-1 with TRBJ1-4, with D possibly matching TRBD1 (6 bases). CDR3 length: 15 residues. Per germline, CDR1 DFQATT and CDR2 SNEGSKA (reference sequence). V was trimmed by 0 bases and J by 5 bases, leaving 13 bases between them. DNA of the CDR3: TGCAGTGCTAGAGATTCAGGGGTGAGGAATGAAAAACTGTTTTTT. Protein sequence: CSARDSGVRNEKLFF.

V gene TRBV18 combines with J gene TRBJ2-5; D is undetermined. Per germline, CDR1 KGHSH and CDR2 LQKENI. This CDR3 is built from 16 residues. V lost 3 bases and J lost 1, with 15 bases in between. CDR3 bases: TGTGCCAGCTCACCGATAAAACTCCGGCCCCAAGAGACCCAGTACTTC. This sequence encodes CASSPIKLRPQETQYF.